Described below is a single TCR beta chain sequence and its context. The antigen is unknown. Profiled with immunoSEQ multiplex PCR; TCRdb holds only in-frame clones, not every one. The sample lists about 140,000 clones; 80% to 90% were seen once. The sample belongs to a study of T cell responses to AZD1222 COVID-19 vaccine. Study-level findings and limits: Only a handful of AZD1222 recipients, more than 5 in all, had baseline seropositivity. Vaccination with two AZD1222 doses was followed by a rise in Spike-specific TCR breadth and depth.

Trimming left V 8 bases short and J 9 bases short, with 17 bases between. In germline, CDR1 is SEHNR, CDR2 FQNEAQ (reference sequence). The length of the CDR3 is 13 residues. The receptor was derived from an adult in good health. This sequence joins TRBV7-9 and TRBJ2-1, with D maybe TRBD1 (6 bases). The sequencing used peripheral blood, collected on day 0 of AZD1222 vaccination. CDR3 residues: CASRVQGSVEQFF. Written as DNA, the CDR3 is TGTGCCAGCCGAGTACAGGGATCGGTTGAGCAGTTCTTC.